Included here is one T cell receptor (beta chain) sequence, with context. The CDR3 totals 17 residues. CDR1 SNHLY and CDR2 FYNNEI come from the germline V gene. The V gene end was trimmed by 5 bases and the J gene end by 1 base; junction bases not matched to a gene: 11. This table comes from immunoSEQ multiplex PCR, and its TCRdb copy is limited to in-frame clones, with some not included. Counted here are 120,000 or so clones, over 75% occurring once; the ten biggest clones make up around 2%. The source of the sample is a study of control samples from healthy donors and cancer patients. Sequencing was carried out using blood. The clonotype comes from a man younger than 30 in good health. The rearrangement uses TRBV2 and TRBJ1-3; 7 bases are shared with TRBD1. The CDR3 loop reads CASSRRGDSFSGNTIYF. DNA for the CDR3: TGTGCCAGCAGTCGAAGGGGGGACAGTTTTTCTGGAAACACCATATATTTT.